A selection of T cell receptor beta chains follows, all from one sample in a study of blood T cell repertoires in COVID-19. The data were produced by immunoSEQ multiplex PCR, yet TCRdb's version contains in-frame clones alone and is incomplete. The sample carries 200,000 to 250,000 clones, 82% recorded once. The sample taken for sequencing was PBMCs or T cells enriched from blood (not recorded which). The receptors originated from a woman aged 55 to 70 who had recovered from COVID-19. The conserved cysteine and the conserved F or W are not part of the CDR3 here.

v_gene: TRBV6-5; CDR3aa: ASSYAPRQGREAF
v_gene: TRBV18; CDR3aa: ASSPSAGSLAF
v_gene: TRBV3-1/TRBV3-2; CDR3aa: ASSQQGNQPQH
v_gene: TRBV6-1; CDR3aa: ASSESETYEQY
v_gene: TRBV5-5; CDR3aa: ASEIFVVSEDATNEKLF
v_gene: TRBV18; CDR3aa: ASSLSRDSYEQY
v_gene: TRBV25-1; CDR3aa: ASERTGRTEAF
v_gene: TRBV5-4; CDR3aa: ASSLAPGTNYGYT
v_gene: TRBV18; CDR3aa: ASSPSRGGEKLF
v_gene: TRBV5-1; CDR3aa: ASSLDRGTNYGYT
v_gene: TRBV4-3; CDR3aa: ASSRDTSANTGELF
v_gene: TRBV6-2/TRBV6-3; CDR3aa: ASSFRTASYGYT
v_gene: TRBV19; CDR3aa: ASSISGEAF
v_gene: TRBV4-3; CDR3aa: ASSQEWTENTEAF
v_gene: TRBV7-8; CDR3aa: ASSLRDRPNSPLH
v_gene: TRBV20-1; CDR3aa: SASKAVTDTQY
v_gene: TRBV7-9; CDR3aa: ASSLGGLGQSLHDTQY
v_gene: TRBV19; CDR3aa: ASSQKQGTNEKLF
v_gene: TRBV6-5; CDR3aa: ASSYSPDRSAYGYT
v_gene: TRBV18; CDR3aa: ASSPPGTDTQY
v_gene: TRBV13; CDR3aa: ASSPRLAGGYNEQF
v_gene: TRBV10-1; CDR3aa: ASSGRPGSPLH
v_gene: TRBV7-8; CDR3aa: ASSSRATQGLDTQY
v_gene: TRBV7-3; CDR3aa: ASSWGLAGGTPGTGELF
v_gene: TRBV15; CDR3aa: ATSRPITGGNIQY
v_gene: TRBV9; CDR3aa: ASSVDGGRVSAF
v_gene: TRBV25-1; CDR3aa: ASSELGQGMNTEAF
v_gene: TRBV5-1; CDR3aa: ASSLASPEFSGNTIY
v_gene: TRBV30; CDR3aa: AWSEVWGEETQY
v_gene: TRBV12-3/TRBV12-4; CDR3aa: ASTPGVRNTIY
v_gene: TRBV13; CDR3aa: ASSLGLTDTQY
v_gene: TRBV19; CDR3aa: ASSEGVLAYEQY
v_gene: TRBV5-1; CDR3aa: ASSAGAPREKLF
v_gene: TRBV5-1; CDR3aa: ASSLGSGLGAGHSEQF
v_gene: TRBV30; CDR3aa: AWSHSGGSGGYT
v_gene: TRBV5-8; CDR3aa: ASNPDREKLF
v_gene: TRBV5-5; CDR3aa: ASSLGRTGGSPLH
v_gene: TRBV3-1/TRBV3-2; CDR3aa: ASSRTGPLGNTIY
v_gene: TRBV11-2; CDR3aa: ASSLARQGPDTQY
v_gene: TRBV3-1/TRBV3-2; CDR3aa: ASSPSSLGVEKLF
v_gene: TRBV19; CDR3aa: ASSIGVRGGYT
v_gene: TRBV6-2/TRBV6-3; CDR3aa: ASSYVSGGNQPQH
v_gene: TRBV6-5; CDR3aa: ASSSPRENEQF
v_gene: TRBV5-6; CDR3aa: ASSLTGRTEAF
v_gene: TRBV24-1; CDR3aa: AADGGERPYSNQPQH
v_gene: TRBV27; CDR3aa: ASSVSGRGSYNEQF
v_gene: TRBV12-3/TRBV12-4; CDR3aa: ASTPGQGTGYT
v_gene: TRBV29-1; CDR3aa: SVSGTGDSGYGYT
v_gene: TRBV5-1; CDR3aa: ASSLRTGGYGYT
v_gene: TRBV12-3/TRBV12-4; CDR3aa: ASSNGLYRKLF
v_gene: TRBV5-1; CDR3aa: ASSRGGRDEQF
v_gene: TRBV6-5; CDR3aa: ASSPGQGLSGYT
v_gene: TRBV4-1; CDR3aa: ASSHLGTSSSYEQY
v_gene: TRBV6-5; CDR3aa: ASRDFSSNQPQH
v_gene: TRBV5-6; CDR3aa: ASSLGGGTDTQY
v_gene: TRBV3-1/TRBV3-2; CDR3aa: ASSQVGSKYNSPLH
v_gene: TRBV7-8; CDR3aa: ASSIGRVENTIY
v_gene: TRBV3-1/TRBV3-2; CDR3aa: ASSQEAANYGYT
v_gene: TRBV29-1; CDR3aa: SACKLAGGPTGELF